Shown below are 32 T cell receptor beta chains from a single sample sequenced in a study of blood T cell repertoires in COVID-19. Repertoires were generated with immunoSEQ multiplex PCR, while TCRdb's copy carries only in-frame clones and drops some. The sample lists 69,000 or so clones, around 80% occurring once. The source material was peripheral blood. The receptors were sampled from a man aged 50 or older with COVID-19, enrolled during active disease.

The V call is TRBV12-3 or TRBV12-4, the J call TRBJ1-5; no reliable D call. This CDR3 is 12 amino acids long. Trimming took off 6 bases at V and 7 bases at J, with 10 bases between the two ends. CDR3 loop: CASSRPAQPQHF. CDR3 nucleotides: TGTGCCAGCAGCAGGCCCGCGCAGCCCCAGCATTTT.

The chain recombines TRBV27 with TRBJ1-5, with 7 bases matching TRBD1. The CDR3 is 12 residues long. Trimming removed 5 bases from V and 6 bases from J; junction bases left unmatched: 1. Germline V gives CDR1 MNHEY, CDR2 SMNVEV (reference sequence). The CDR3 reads CASSTGVQPQHF. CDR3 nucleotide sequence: TGTGCCAGCAGTACAGGGGTTCAGCCCCAGCATTTT.

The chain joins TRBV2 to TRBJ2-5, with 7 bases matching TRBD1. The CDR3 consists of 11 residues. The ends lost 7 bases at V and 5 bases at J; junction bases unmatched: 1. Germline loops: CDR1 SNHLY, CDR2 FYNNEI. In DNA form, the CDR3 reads TGTGCCAGCACAGGGGGTGAGACCCAGTACTTC. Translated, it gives CASTGGETQYF.

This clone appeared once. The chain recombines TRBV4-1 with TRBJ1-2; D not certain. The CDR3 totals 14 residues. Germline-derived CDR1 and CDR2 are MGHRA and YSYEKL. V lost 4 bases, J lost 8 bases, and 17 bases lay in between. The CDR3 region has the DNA TGCGCCAGCAGCCTAACAAGGGCGTCGGGGGGCTACACCTTC. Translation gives CASSLTRASGGYTF.

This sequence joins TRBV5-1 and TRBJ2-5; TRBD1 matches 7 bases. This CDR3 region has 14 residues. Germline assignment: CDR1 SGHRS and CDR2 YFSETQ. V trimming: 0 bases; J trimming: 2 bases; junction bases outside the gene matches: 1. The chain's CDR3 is CASSLVQGQETQYF. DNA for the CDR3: TGCGCCAGCAGCTTGGTACAGGGGCAAGAGACCCAGTACTTC.

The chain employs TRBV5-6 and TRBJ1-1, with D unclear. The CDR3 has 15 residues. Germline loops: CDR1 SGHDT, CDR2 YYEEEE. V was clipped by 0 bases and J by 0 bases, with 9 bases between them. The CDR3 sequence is CASSLVPGLNTEAFF. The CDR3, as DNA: TGTGCCAGCAGCTTGGTGCCGGGATTGAACACTGAAGCTTTCTTT.

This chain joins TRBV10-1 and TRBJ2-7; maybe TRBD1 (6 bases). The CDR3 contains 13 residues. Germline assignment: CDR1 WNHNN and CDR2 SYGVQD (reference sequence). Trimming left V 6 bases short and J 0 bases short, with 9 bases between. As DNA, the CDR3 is TGCGCCAGCAGCAGGGGCTTCTCCTACGAGCAGTACTTC. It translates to CASSRGFSYEQYF.

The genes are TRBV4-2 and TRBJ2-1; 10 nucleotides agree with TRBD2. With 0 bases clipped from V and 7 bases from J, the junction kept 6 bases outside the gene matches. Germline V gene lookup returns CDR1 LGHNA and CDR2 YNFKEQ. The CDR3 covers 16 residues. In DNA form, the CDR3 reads TGTGCCAGCAGCCAAGAGCTAGCGGGGGCTGGGAATGAGCAGTTCTTC. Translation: CASSQELAGAGNEQFF.

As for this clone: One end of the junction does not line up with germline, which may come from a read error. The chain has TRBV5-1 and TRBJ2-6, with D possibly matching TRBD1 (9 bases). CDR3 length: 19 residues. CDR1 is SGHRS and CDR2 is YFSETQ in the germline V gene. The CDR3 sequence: CATSPGGTGIFSGANVLTF. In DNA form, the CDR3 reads TGCGCCACCAGCCCGGGGGGGACAGGGATATTCTCTGGGGCCAACGTCCTGACTTTC.

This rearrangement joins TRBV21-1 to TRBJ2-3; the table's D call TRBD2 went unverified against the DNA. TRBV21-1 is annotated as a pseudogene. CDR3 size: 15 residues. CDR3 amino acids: CAPPRLAGLTDTQYF. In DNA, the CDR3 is TGTGCCCCTCCCAGACTAGCGGGGCTCACAGATACGCAGTATTTT.

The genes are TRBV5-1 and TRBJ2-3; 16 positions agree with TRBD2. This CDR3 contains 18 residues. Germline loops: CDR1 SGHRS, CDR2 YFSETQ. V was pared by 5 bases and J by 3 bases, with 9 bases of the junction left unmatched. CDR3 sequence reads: CASSPGTSGGVITDTQYF. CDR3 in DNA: TGCGCCAGCAGTCCCGGGACTAGCGGGGGGGTGATTACAGATACGCAGTATTTT.

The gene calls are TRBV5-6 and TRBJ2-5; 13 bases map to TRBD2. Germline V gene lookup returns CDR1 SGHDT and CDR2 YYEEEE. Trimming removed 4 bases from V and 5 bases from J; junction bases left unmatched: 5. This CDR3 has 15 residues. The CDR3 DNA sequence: TGTGCCAGCAGCGCCTGGACTAGCGGGGGTGAGACCCAGTACTTC. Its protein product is CASSAWTSGGETQYF. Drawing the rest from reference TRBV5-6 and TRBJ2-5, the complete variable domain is DAGVTQSPTHLIKTRGQQVTLRCSPKSGHDTVSWYQQALGQGPQFIFQYYEEEERQRGNFPDRFSGHQFPNYSSELNVNALLLGDSALYLCASSAWTSGGETQYFGPGTRLLVL.

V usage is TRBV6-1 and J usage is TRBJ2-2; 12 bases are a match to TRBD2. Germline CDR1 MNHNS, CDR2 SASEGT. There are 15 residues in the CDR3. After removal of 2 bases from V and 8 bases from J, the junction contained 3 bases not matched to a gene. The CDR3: CASSEKLAGGGELFF. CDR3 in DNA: TGTGCCAGCAGTGAAAAACTAGCGGGGGGAGGGGAGCTGTTTTTT.

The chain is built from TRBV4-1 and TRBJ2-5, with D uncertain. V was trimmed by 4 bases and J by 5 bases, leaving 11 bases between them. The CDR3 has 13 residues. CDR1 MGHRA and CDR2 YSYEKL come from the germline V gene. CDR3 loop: CASSRAFRETQYF. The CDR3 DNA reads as TGCGCCAGCAGCCGAGCCTTCAGGGAGACCCAGTACTTC.

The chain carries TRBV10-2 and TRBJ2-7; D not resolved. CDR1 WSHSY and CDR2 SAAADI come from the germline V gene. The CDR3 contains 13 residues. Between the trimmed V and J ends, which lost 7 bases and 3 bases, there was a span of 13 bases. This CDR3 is CASKAGKVYEQYF. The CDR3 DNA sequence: TGCGCCAGCAAAGCAGGCAAGGTCTACGAGCAGTACTTC.

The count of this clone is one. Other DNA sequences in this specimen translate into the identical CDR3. CDR3 region: CSAGTSGGGEQFF. The CDR3, as DNA: TGCAGCGCTGGGACTAGCGGGGGGGGTGAGCAGTTCTTC. The chain uses TRBV29-1 and TRBJ2-1, with 16 bases matching TRBD2. Germline V lookup: CDR1 SQVTM, CDR2 ANQGSEA. The CDR3 contains 13 residues. With V trimmed by 7 bases and J by 9 bases, 3 bases remained unmatched.

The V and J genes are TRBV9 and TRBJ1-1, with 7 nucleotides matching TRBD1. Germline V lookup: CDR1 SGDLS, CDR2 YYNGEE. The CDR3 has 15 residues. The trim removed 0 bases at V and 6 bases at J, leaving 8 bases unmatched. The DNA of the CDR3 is TGTGCCAGCAGCGTAGTCTACAGGGGTTTAGCTGAAGCTTTCTTT. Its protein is CASSVVYRGLAEAFF.

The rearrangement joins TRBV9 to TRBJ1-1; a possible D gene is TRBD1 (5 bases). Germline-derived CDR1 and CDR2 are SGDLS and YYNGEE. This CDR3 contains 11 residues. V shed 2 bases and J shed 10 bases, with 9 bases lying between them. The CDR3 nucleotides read TGTGCCAGCAGCGTCAGGGAAGGAGCTTTCTTT. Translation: CASSVREGAFF. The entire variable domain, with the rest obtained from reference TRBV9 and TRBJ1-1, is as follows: DSGVTQTPKHLITATGQRVTLRCSPRSGDLSVYWYQQSLDQGLQFLIQYYNGEERAKGNILERFSAQQFPDLHSELNLSSLELGDSALYFCASSVREGAFFGQGTRLTVV.

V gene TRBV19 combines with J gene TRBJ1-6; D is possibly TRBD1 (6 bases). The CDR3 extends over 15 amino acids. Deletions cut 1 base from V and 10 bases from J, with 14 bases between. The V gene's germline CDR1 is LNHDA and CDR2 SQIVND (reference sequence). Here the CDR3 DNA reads TGTGCCAGTAGTATAGCCGTCAGGGGTAACTCACCCCTCCACTTT. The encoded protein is CASSIAVRGNSPLHF.

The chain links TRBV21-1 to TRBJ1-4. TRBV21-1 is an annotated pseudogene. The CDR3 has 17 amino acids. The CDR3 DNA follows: TGTGCCAGCAGCAAAGCGCTCCTGGTAGCAACTAATGAAAAACTGTTTTTT. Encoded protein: CASSKALLVATNEKLFF.

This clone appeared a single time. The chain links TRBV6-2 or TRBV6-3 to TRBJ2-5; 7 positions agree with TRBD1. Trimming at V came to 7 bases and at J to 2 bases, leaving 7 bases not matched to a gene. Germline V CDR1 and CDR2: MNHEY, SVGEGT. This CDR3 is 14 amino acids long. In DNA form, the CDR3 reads TGTGCCAGCACCCCACCGGGACAGCAAGAGACCCAGTACTTC. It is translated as CASTPPGQQETQYF.

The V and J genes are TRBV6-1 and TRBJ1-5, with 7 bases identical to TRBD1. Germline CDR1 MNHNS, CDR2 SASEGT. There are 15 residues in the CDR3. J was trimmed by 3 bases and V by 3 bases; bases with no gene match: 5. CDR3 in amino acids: CASSDGTALNQPQHF. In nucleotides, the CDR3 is TGTGCCAGCAGTGACGGGACAGCACTCAATCAGCCCCAGCATTTT.

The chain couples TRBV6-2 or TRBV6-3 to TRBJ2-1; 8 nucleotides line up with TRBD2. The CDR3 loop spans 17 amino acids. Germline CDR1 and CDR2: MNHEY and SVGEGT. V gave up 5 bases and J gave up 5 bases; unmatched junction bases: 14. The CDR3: CASSTRRLASRNNEQFF. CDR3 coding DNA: TGTGCCAGCAGTACCCGTCGACTAGCGTCACGAAACAATGAGCAGTTCTTC.

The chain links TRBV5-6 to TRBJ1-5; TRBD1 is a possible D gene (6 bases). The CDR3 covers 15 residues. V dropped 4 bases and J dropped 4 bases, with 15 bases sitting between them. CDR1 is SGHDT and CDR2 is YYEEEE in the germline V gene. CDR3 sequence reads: CASSIGQNTNQPQHF. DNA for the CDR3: TGTGCCAGCAGCATTGGACAGAATACAAATCAGCCCCAGCATTTT.

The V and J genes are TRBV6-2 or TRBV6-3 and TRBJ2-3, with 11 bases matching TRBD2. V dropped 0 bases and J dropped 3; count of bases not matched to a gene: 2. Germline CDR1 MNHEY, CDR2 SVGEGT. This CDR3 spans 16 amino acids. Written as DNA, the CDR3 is TGTGCCAGCAGTTACTCGACTAGCGGGGCGACAGATACGCAGTATTTT. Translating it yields CASSYSTSGATDTQYF.

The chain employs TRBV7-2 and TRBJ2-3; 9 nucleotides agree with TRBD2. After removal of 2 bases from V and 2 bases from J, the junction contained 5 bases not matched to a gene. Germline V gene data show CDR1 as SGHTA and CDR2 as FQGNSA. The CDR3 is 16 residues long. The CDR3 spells CASSLQPSGVTDTQYF. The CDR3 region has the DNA TGTGCCAGCAGCTTACAGCCTAGCGGGGTCACAGATACGCAGTATTTT.

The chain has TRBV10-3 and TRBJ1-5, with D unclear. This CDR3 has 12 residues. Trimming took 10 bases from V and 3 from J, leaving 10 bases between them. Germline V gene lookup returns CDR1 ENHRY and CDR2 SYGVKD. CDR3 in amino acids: CATTDLNQPQHF. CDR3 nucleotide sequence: TGTGCCACCACAGACCTCAATCAGCCCCAGCATTTT.

The CDR3, as DNA: TGTGCCAGCAGTTACAGCGGGACAGGGGATACCTACGAGCAGTACTTC. This encodes CASSYSGTGDTYEQYF. V gene TRBV6-5 combines with J gene TRBJ2-7; 10 bases fit TRBD1. The CDR3 consists of 16 residues. Germline V gene data show CDR1 as MNHEY and CDR2 as SVGAGI. J gave up 2 bases and V 2 bases, and 6 bases lay outside the gene matches.

DNA for the CDR3: TGTGCCAGCAGTGAACTACACGGACAGGGAACCTACGAGCAGTACTTC. As protein: CASSELHGQGTYEQYF. The chain joins TRBV6-1 to TRBJ2-7, with 8 bases matching TRBD1. Per germline, CDR1 MNHNS and CDR2 SASEGT. The CDR3 consists of 16 residues. V shed 2 bases and J 2 bases; nucleotides not matched to a gene: 8.

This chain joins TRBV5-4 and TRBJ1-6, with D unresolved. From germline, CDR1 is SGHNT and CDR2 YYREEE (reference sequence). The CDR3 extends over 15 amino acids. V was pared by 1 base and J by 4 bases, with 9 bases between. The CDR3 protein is CASSLRTGYNSPLHF. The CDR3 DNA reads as TGTGCCAGCAGCTTGCGGACGGGATATAATTCACCCCTCCACTTT.

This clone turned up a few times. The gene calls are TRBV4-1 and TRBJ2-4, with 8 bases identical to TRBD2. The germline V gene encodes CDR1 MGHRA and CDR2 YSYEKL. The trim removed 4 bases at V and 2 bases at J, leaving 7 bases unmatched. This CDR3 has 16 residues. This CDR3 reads CASSPGGGRTKNIQYF. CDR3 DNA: TGCGCCAGCAGCCCGGGGGGGGGCCGAACCAAAAACATTCAGTACTTC.

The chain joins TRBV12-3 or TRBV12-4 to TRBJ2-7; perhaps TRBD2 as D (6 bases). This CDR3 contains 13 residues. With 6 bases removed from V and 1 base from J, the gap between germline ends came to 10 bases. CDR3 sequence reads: CASRYGGSYEQYF. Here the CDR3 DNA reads TGTGCCAGCAGGTACGGGGGATCCTACGAGCAGTACTTC.